Following are 29 T cell receptor beta chains from one sample sequenced in a study of CD8+CD57+ T cells in acquired aplastic anemia. Genomic DNA, the template, was used for profiling of the TCR beta VDJ and CDR3. TCRdb recomputed calls from the reads with MiXCR, one row per CDR3 protein. Of 200,000 to 250,000 distinct CDR3 sequences in the sample, approximately 35% were seen once. The material sequenced was sorted CD4+, CD8+, or CD8+CD57+ T cells (not recorded which) from PBMCs. The origin of the receptors is a human donor in good health, serving as a control.

This clonotype was observed a few times. The chain joins TRBV6-1 to TRBJ1-1; weak D call: TRBD1 (6 bases). The CDR3 is 15 residues long. Trimming removed 4 bases from V and 3 bases from J, with 15 bases in between. Germline V gene data show CDR1 as MNHNS and CDR2 as SASEGT. The CDR3 DNA sequence: TGTGCCAGCAGTGGAAACAGGGTATGGGACACTGAAGCTTTCTTT. The encoded protein is CASSGNRVWDTEAFF.

The chain employs TRBV20-1 and TRBJ1-2; D might be TRBD1 (5 bases). Between the trimmed V and J ends, which lost 6 bases and 1 base, there was a span of 9 bases. This CDR3 spans 12 amino acids. Germline loops: CDR1 DFQATT, CDR2 SNEGSKA (reference sequence). CDR3 amino acids: CSARGGNYGYTF. In DNA form, the CDR3 reads TGCAGTGCCCGGGGGGGTAACTATGGCTACACCTTC.

The table lists this clonotype with many counts. V and J are TRBV12-3 or TRBV12-4 and TRBJ1-2, with 8 bases aligning to TRBD1. The V and J ends lost 3 bases and 6 bases, in that order; junction bases with no gene match: 9. This CDR3 is built from 15 residues. In DNA, the CDR3 is TGTGCCAGCAGTTTCAGGGGGCAGGGATTCGATGGCTACACCTTC. Translating gives CASSFRGQGFDGYTF.

This clonotype was recorded once. V gene TRBV19 combines with J gene TRBJ1-1; 9 nucleotides match TRBD1. V trimming: 4 bases; J trimming: 0 bases; junction bases outside the gene matches: 3. The CDR3 runs 15 residues. Germline V lookup: CDR1 LNHDA, CDR2 SQIVND (reference sequence). CDR3 nucleotides: TGTGCCAGTAGTAGCTGGGACAGGGTGAACACTGAAGCTTTCTTT. Translating gives CASSSWDRVNTEAFF. The full variable domain, completed using reference TRBV19 and TRBJ1-1, is DGGITQSPKYLFRKEGQNVTLSCEQNLNHDAMYWYRQDPGQGLRLIYYSQIVNDFQKGDIAEGYSVSREKKESFPLTVTSAQKNPTAFYLCASSSWDRVNTEAFFGQGTRLTVV.

Concerning this clonotype: Given a much more abundant clone one base away, this may be a read error. DNA of the CDR3: TGTCCCAGCAGTTACCGACGGACGGAGCCCAATTCACCCCTCCACTTT. Protein sequence: CPSSYRRTEPNSPLHF. J is TRBJ1-6 and V is TRBV6-5; D is unresolved. Germline V CDR1 and CDR2: MNHEY, SVGAGI. The CDR3 is 16 amino acids.

This clonotype was recorded only once. V usage is TRBV19 and J usage is TRBJ2-1, with 11 nucleotides matching TRBD1. The germline gives CDR1 LNHDA, CDR2 SQIVND (reference sequence). Trimming cost V 5 bases and J 9 bases; bases outside gene matches: 6. This CDR3 is 14 amino acids long. CDR3 protein: CASSLGQGVSEQFF. The CDR3 region has the DNA TGTGCCAGTAGTTTGGGACAGGGGGTCAGTGAGCAGTTCTTC. The full variable domain, rest sourced from reference TRBV19 and TRBJ2-1, is DGGITQSPKYLFRKEGQNVTLSCEQNLNHDAMYWYRQDPGQGLRLIYYSQIVNDFQKGDIAEGYSVSREKKESFPLTVTSAQKNPTAFYLCASSLGQGVSEQFFGPGTRLTVL.

This clonotype has a handful of counts. The chain has TRBV12-5 and TRBJ2-7; 8 nucleotides match TRBD2. The CDR3 spans 14 residues. Germline loops: CDR1 LGHNT, CDR2 FRNRAP. V trimming: 7 bases; J trimming: 3 bases; junction bases outside the gene matches: 8. CDR3 region: CASASGGAHYEQYF. CDR3 coding DNA: TGTGCTAGTGCCTCGGGGGGGGCCCACTACGAGCAGTACTTC.

This clonotype was counted ten times or more. CDR3: CASSSGGLYEQYF. DNA of the CDR3: TGTGCCAGCTCTAGCGGAGGGCTATACGAGCAGTACTTC. This chain links TRBV2 with TRBJ2-7; 7 bases are a match to TRBD2. Looked up from germline, CDR1 is SNHLY and CDR2 is FYNNEI. CDR3 length equals 13 residues. J was trimmed by 4 bases and V by 8 bases; bases with no gene match: 8. The full variable domain, with the rest looked up from reference TRBV2 and TRBJ2-7, is EPEVTQTPSHQVTQMGQEVILRCVPISNHLYFYWYRQILGQKVEFLVSFYNNEISEKSEIFDDQFSVERPDGSNFTLKIRSTKLEDSAMYFCASSSGGLYEQYFGPGTRLTVT.

This clonotype was counted a few times. V is TRBV5-1 and J is TRBJ2-1; 8 bases agree with TRBD1. Germline lookup yields CDR1 SGHRS and CDR2 YFSETQ. This CDR3 region has 14 residues. V dropped 5 bases and J dropped 8; count of bases not matched to a gene: 9. In nucleotides, the CDR3 is TGCGCCAGCAGTAGTCAGGGGGCGTCAGATGAGCAGTTCTTC. It yields the protein CASSSQGASDEQFF. The whole variable domain, remainder taken from reference TRBV5-1 and TRBJ2-1, is KAGVTQTPRYLIKTRGQQVTLSCSPISGHRSVSWYQQTPGQGLQFLFEYFSETQRNKGNFPGRFSGRQFSNSRSEMNVSTLELGDSALYLCASSSQGASDEQFFGPGTRLTVL.

The CDR3 coding sequence is TGTGCCAGCACCATAGATTTAGCCAAAAACATTCAGTACTTC. Its protein is CASTIDLAKNIQYF. The chain joins TRBV12-3 or TRBV12-4 to TRBJ2-4, with D hard to call. Between the trimmed V and J ends, which lost 7 bases and 0 bases, there was a span of 10 bases. The CDR3 is 14 residues long.

About this clonotype itself: This clone may be a read error of a much larger clone one base away. This chain links TRBV20-1 with TRBJ2-7; D gene uncertain. CDR1 is DFQATT, CDR2 SNEGSKA, per germline (reference sequence). Trimming removed 3 bases from V and 0 bases from J, with 6 bases in between. This CDR3 contains 12 residues. The CDR3 nucleotides read TGCAGTGCTAGCTACAGCTCCTACGAGCAGTACTTC. Amino acids: CSASYSSYEQYF.

This clonotype was detected a few times. The chain links TRBV7-2 to TRBJ2-4; weak D call: TRBD2 (6 bases). This CDR3 contains 13 residues. V lost 6 bases, J lost 6 bases, and 12 bases lay in between. Germline V gives CDR1 SGHTA, CDR2 FQGNSA. The CDR3 region has the DNA TGTGCCAGCAGTTCGGGACTGGGAAACATTCAGTACTTC. Translating it yields CASSSGLGNIQYF.

The chain uses TRBV12-3 or TRBV12-4 and TRBJ2-3; D is unclear. Trimming took 7 bases from V and 1 from J, leaving 12 bases between them. The CDR3 sequence is 14 residues long. CDR3 loop: CASTLSRGTDTQYF. As DNA, the CDR3 is TGTGCCAGCACCCTTTCTAGGGGCACAGATACGCAGTATTTT.

The genes are TRBV24-1 and TRBJ2-7; the match to TRBD1 covers 7 bases. The CDR3 runs 15 residues. V lost 5 bases and J lost 7; bases outside the gene matches: 13. Germline V CDR1 and CDR2: KGHDR, SFDVKD. The CDR3 DNA reads TGTGCCACCAGTGCCACCGGTAGGACAGGAGAAGAGCAGTACTTC. Translation: CATSATGRTGEEQYF.

This clonotype was counted ten times or more. This chain links TRBV7-9 with TRBJ1-6; D is unclear. Trimming removed 2 bases at V and 8 bases at J, with 7 bases between. The germline V gene has CDR1 SEHNR and CDR2 FQNEAQ (reference sequence). This CDR3 is built from 13 residues. Here the CDR3 DNA reads TGTGCCAGCAGCTTATCGCGGGATTCACCCCTCCACTTT. This codes for CASSLSRDSPLHF.

This clonotype was seen at least ten times. The chain combines TRBV5-1 with TRBJ1-4, with D unresolved. V shed 4 bases and J shed 8 bases, with 9 bases lying between them. The CDR3 extends over 12 amino acids. CDR1 is SGHRS, CDR2 YFSETQ, per germline. The CDR3: CASSQTKEKLFF. For the CDR3, the DNA is TGCGCCAGCAGCCAGACGAAAGAAAAACTGTTTTTT.

This clonotype was seen a few times. The junction departs from the called germline gene at one end, perhaps through a read error. The chain is built from TRBV10-3 and TRBJ2-1; TRBD2 is a possible D gene (6 bases). Germline V gives CDR1 ENHRY, CDR2 SYGVKD. The CDR3 is made up of 17 amino acids. The CDR3 sequence is CASSGGLFTARDNEQFF. CDR3 in DNA: TGTGCCAGCAGTGGGGGACTTTTCACCGCGAGGGACAATGAGCAGTTCTTC.

About this clonotype: This may be a read error, as it is one base from a much larger clone. The J gene is TRBJ2-7, the V gene TRBV6-5, with D perhaps matching TRBD1 (6 bases). This CDR3 region has 16 residues. V was clipped by 2 bases and J by 7 bases, with 21 bases between them. Germline CDR1 reads MNHEY; CDR2 reads SVGAGI. CDR3 sequence (DNA): TGTGCCAGCAGTTACGGCCGGGGCAGGGGAATTCGGGAGCAGTACTTC. Translating gives CASSYGRGRGIREQYF.

This chain links TRBV3-1 with TRBJ1-5; D is ambiguous. The CDR3 is 14 residues long. CDR1 and CDR2 from the germline V gene are LGHDT and YNNKEL (reference sequence). Trimming shortened V by 1 base and J by 3 bases, and 7 bases separated the two germline ends. The CDR3 DNA reads TGTGCCAGCAGCCAAGTTGGGCCCAATCAGCCCCAGCATTTT. It specifies CASSQVGPNQPQHF.

The chain links TRBV4-1 to TRBJ2-5; D is possibly TRBD1 (6 bases). The CDR3 is made up of 17 amino acids. Germline V CDR1 and CDR2: MGHRA, YSYEKL. V was trimmed by 0 bases and J by 7 bases, leaving 21 bases between them. CDR3 residues: CASSQDRTLGRRGTQYF. As DNA, the CDR3 is TGCGCCAGCAGCCAAGATAGGACCCTCGGACGCAGGGGGACCCAGTACTTC.

This clonotype came up many times. V and J are TRBV10-3 and TRBJ2-1; D unclear. The CDR3 runs 15 residues. Trimming took off 6 bases at V and 0 bases at J, with 12 bases between the two ends. Germline CDR1 reads ENHRY; CDR2 reads SYGVKD. CDR3 nucleotide sequence: TGTGCCATCAGCACCGGGCTGCCCTCCTACAATGAGCAGTTCTTC. This gives the protein CAISTGLPSYNEQFF.

This chain uses TRBV6-1 with TRBJ1-1; D remains ambiguous. The CDR3 covers 12 residues. Germline lookup yields CDR1 MNHNS and CDR2 SASEGT. V lost 6 bases to trimming and J lost 11 bases, with 16 bases between them. The CDR3 reads CASSNNFGNAFF. The CDR3, as DNA: TGTGCCAGCAGCAATAATTTCGGGAACGCTTTCTTT.

This clonotype was recorded at least ten times. This chain links TRBV20-1 with TRBJ1-2; D perhaps matches TRBD1 (5 bases). Per germline, CDR1 DFQATT and CDR2 SNEGSKA (reference sequence). V was clipped by 4 bases and J by 4 bases, with 16 bases between them. The CDR3 consists of 14 residues. The CDR3 DNA follows: TGCAGTGCTACTATCAAGGACAAGGGCTATGGCTACACCTTC. It yields the protein CSATIKDKGYGYTF.

This clonotype turned up a few times. Being one base from a much bigger clone, this may be a read error. V gene TRBV12-3 or TRBV12-4 combines with J gene TRBJ1-6, with 7 nucleotides matching TRBD1. CDR3 size: 15 residues. The CDR3 here is CASSPGGRGNSPLYF. For the CDR3, the DNA is TGTGCCAGCAGCCCAGGGGGGCGGGGGAATTCACCCCTCTACTTT.

This clonotype was seen repeatedly, ten times or more. V is TRBV2 and J is TRBJ2-1; D not certain. Trimming took off 7 bases at V and 5 bases at J, with 9 bases between the two ends. The CDR3 covers 12 residues. Germline CDR1 SNHLY, CDR2 FYNNEI. The CDR3 region is CASMTDNNEQFF. The DNA for the CDR3 is TGTGCCAGCATGACCGACAACAATGAGCAGTTCTTC.

This clonotype was detected many times. The chain recombines TRBV2 with TRBJ2-1, with TRBD2 matching over 7 bases. Germline trimming cut 4 bases from V and 0 bases from J; bases unmatched to any gene: 3. Germline V gene sequence: CDR1 SNHLY, CDR2 FYNNEI. The CDR3 is made up of 15 amino acids. The CDR3 nucleotides read TGTGCCAGCAGTGCACTAGCGTCCTCCTACAATGAGCAGTTCTTC. Amino acid sequence: CASSALASSYNEQFF.

This rearrangement joins TRBV6-1 to TRBJ2-7; D is uncertain. Germline values: CDR1 MNHNS, CDR2 SASEGT. V was shortened by 6 bases and J by 3 bases, with 12 bases between the two germline ends. This CDR3 is built from 13 residues. CDR3: CASSDLRNYEQYF. CDR3 in DNA: TGTGCCAGCAGCGACCTTAGAAACTACGAGCAGTACTTC.

Remarks on this clonotype: A junction end diverges from the germline sequence, so it may reflect a read error. The rearrangement joins TRBV6-4 to TRBJ2-6, with D possibly TRBD1 on 5 matching bases. This CDR3 region has 14 residues. Germline lookup yields CDR1 MRHNA and CDR2 SNTAGT. In nucleotides, the CDR3 is TGTGCCAGCAGTGACTTCTCTGGGGCCAACGTCCTGACCTTC. Protein product: CASSDFSGANVLTF.

V gene TRBV30 combines with J gene TRBJ1-5; D gene ambiguous. The CDR3 loop spans 15 amino acids. V was pared by 2 bases and J by 2 bases, with 13 bases between. CDR1 and CDR2 from the germline V gene are GTSNPN and SVGIG (reference sequence). The CDR3 here is CAWSIAPGGNQPQHF. CDR3 coding DNA: TGTGCCTGGAGTATAGCCCCAGGTGGCAATCAGCCCCAGCATTTT.